The count of the clone carrying this T cell receptor beta chain is one. Its antigen remains unknown. The data were taken from a study of T cells in Graves' hyperthyroidism and ophthalmopathy. Study results and limitations: Ophthalmopathy onset followed model prediction by a median around 6.9 months.

The V gene's germline CDR1 is SQVTM and CDR2 ANQGSEA. This CDR3 is built from 15 residues. V was pared by 4 bases and J by 0 bases, with 5 bases of the junction left unmatched. Amplification yielded TCR beta CDR3 regions, with RNA transcripts as the source. The HTBI primer set served for first-round RT-PCR of the TCR CDR3. TCRdb passed the multiplex PCR reads through MiXCR, listing each CDR3 protein once. The sample lists hundreds of thousands of distinct CDR3 sequences, around 21% occurring once. This receptor was identified in a man younger than 45 with Graves' ophthalmopathy. What was sequenced was blood. J is TRBJ2-2 and V is TRBV29-1; the match to TRBD2 covers 7 bases. The CDR3 sequence is CSVGGGRPNTGELFF. The CDR3 DNA reads as TGCAGCGTTGGGGGGGGGAGGCCGAACACCGGGGAGCTGTTTTTT.